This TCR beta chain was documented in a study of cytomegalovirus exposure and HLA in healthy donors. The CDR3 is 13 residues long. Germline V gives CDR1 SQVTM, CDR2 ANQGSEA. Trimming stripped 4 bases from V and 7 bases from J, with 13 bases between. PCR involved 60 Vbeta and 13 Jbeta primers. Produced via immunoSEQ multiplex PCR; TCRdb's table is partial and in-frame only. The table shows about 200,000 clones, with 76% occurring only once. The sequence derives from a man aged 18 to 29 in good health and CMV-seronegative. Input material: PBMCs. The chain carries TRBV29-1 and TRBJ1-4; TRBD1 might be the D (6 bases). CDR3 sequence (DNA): TGCAGCGTTGTTTGGGGGGGCGTTGAAAAACTGTTTTTT. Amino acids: CSVVWGGVEKLFF.